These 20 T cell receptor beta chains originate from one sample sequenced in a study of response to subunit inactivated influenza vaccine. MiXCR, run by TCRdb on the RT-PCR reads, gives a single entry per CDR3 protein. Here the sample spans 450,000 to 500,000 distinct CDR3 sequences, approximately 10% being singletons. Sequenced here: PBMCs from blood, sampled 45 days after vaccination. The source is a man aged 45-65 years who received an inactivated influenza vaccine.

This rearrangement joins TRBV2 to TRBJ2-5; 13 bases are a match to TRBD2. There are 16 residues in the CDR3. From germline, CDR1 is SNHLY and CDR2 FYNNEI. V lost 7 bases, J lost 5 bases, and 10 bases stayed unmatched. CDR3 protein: CASTAQGLAGRETQYF. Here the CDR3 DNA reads TGTGCCAGCACTGCACAGGGACTAGCGGGAAGGGAGACCCAGTACTTC. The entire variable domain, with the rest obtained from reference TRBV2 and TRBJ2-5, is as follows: EPEVTQTPSHQVTQMGQEVILRCVPISNHLYFYWYRQILGQKVEFLVSFYNNEISEKSEIFDDQFSVERPDGSNFTLKIRSTKLEDSAMYFCASTAQGLAGRETQYFGPGTRLLVL.

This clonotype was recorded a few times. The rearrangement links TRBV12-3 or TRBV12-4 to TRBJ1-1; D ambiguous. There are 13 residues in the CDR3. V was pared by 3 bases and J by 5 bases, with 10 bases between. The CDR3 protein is CASSFARITEAFF. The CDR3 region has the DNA TGTGCCAGCAGTTTTGCACGGATAACTGAAGCTTTCTTT.

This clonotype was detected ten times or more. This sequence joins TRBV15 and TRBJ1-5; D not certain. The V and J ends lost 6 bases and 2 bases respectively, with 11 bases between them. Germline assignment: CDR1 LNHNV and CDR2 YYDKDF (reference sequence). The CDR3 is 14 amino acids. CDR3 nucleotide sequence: TGTGCCACCAGTTCCTTTTTTGGCAATCAGCCCCAGCATTTT. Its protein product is CATSSFFGNQPQHF.

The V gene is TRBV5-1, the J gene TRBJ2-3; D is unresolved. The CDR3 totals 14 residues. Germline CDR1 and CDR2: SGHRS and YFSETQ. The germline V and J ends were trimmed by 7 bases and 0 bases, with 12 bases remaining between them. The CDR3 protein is CASGWLDSTDTQYF. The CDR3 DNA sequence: TGCGCCAGCGGCTGGCTGGATAGCACAGATACGCAGTATTTT.

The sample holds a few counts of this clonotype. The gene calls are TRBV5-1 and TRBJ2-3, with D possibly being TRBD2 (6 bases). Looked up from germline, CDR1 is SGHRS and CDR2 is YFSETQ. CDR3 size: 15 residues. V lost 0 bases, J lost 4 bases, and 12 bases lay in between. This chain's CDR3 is CASSLANTGADTQYF. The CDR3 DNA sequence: TGCGCCAGCAGCTTGGCCAATACGGGGGCAGATACGCAGTATTTT.

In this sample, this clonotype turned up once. The DNA for the CDR3 is TGCAGTGCTAGACTACACAGTAACACTGAAGCTTTCTTT. Protein sequence: CSARLHSNTEAFF. The chain employs TRBV20-1 and TRBJ1-1; D uncertain. The CDR3 is 13 amino acids. V gave up 2 bases and J gave up 2 bases, with 9 bases separating them. The germline gives CDR1 DFQATT, CDR2 SNEGSKA (reference sequence).

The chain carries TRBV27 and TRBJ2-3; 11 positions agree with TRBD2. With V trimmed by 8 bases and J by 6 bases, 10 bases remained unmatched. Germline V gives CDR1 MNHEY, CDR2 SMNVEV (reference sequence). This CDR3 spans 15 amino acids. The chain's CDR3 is CASARGLAALDTQYF. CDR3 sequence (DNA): TGTGCCAGCGCCCGGGGACTAGCGGCCCTGGATACGCAGTATTTT.

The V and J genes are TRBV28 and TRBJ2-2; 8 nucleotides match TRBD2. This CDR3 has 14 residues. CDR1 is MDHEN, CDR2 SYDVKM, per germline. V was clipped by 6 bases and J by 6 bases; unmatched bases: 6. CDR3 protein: CASSSGLAAGELFF. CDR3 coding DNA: TGTGCCAGCAGCTCCGGACTAGCTGCCGGGGAGCTGTTTTTT.

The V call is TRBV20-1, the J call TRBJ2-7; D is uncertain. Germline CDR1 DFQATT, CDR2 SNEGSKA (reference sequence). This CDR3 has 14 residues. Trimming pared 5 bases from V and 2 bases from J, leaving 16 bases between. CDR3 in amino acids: CSADRVLAPYEQYF. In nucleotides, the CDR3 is TGCAGTGCTGACCGGGTCCTGGCCCCCTACGAGCAGTACTTC.

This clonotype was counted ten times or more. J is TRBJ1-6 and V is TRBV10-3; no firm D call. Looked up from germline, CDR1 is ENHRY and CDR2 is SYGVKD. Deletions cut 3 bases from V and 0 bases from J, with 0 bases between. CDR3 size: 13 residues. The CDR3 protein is CAISDSYNSPLHF. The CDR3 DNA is TGTGCCATCAGTGACTCCTATAATTCACCCCTCCACTTT.

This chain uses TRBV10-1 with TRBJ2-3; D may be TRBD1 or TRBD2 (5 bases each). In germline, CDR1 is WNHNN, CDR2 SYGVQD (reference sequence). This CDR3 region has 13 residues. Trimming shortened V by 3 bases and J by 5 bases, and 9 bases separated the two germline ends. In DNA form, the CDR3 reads TGCGCCAGCAGTGACGGGGCCGGAGATACGCAGTATTTT. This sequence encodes CASSDGAGDTQYF.

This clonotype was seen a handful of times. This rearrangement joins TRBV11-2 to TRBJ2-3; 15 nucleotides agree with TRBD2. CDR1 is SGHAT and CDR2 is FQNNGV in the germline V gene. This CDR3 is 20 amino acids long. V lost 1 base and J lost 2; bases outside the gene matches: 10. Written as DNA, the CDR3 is TGTGCCAGCAGCTTAGGGGGACTAGCGGGAGGTCCTGTCTCCACAGATACGCAGTATTTT. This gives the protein CASSLGGLAGGPVSTDTQYF.

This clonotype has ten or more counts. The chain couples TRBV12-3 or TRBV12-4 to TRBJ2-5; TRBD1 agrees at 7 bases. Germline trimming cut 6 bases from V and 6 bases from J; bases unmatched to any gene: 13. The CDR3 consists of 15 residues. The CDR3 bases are TGTGCCAGCAGCCGCACCGACAGGGAAGGGAAGACCCAGTACTTC. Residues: CASSRTDREGKTQYF.

The CDR3 DNA sequence: TGTGCCAGCAGCTTAGCCCAGGGTATGGGCTACGAGCAGTACTTC. Protein sequence: CASSLAQGMGYEQYF. The V gene is TRBV11-2, the J gene TRBJ2-7; the D gene is possibly TRBD1 (5 bases). Trimming removed 1 base at V and 3 bases at J, with 13 bases between. The germline V gene encodes CDR1 SGHAT and CDR2 FQNNGV. This CDR3 is 15 amino acids long.

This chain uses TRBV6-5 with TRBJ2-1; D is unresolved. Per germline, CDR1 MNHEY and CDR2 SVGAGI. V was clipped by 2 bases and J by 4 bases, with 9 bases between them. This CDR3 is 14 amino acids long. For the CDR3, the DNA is TGTGCCAGCAGTTACCTTGGGCCTTACAATGAGCAGTTCTTC. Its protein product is CASSYLGPYNEQFF.

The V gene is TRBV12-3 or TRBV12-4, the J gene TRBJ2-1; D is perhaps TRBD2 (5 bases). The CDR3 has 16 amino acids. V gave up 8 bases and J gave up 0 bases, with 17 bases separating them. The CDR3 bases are TGTGCCAGCGATCATCGGGGTCTAAGCTCCTACAATGAGCAGTTCTTC. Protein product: CASDHRGLSSYNEQFF.

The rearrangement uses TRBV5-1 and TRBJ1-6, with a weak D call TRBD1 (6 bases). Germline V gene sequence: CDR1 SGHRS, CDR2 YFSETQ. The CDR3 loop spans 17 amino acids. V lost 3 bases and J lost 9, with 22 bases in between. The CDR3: CASSSNLLRGAGSPLHF. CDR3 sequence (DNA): TGCGCCAGCAGCTCGAATCTCCTTCGGGGGGCCGGTTCACCCCTCCACTTT. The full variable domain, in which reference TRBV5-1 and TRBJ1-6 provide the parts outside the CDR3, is KAGVTQTPRYLIKTRGQQVTLSCSPISGHRSVSWYQQTPGQGLQFLFEYFSETQRNKGNFPGRFSGRQFSNSRSEMNVSTLELGDSALYLCASSSNLLRGAGSPLHFGNGTRLTVT.

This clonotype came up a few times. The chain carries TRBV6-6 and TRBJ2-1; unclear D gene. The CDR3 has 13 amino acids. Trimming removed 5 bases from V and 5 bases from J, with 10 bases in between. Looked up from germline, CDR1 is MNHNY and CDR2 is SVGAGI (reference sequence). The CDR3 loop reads CASSQGSNNEQFF. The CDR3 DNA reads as TGTGCCAGCAGTCAAGGGTCAAACAATGAGCAGTTCTTC.

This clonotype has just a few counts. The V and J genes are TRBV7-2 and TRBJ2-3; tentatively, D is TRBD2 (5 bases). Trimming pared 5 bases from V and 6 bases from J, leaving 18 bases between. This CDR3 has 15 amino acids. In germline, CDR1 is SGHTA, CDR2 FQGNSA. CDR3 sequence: CASSQRRFQVDTQYF. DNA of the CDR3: TGTGCCAGCAGCCAGAGGAGGTTTCAAGTGGATACGCAGTATTTT.

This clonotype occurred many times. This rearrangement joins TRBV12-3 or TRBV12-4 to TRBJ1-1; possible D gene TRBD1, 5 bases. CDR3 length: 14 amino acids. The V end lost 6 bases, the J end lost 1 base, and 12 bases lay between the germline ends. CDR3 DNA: TGTGCCAGCAGCGACACAGGCCCGAACACTGAAGCTTTCTTT. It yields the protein CASSDTGPNTEAFF.